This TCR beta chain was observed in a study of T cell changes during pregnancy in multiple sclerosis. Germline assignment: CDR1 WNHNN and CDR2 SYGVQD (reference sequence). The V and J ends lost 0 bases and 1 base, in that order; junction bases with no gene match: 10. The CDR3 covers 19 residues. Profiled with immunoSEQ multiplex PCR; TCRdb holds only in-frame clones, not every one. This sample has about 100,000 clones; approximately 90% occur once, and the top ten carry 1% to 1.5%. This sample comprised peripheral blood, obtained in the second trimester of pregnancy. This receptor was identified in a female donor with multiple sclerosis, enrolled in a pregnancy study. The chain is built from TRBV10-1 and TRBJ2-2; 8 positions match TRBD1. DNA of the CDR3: TGCGCCAGCAGTGAGTCCGGGACAGGCCCTAATGAGAACACCGGGGAGCTGTTTTTT. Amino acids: CASSESGTGPNENTGELFF.